This TCR beta chain emerged from a study of CD8+ T cells in alopecia areata. Turning to the study itself: Those treated were given oral tofacitinib at 5 to 10 mg twice daily.

CDR1 is SGHVS and CDR2 is FQNEAQ in the germline V gene. The CDR3 has 16 amino acids. Trimming took 1 base from V and 1 from J, leaving 12 bases between them. Extraction and reverse transcription of RNA yielded cDNA as the sequencing template. Assay: immunoSEQ multiplex PCR; the TCRdb copy retains only in-frame clones and omits some. Of about 130,000 clones in the sample, around 60% were seen once. Here the sequenced sample was CD4+ T cells sorted from blood, taken at week 0. V is TRBV7-8 and J is TRBJ2-3; D remains unclear. The clonotype originates from a human donor with alopecia areata. The CDR3 loop reads CASSLVPGYGTDTQYF. The CDR3 bases are TGTGCCAGCAGCTTAGTTCCCGGATACGGCACAGATACGCAGTATTTT.